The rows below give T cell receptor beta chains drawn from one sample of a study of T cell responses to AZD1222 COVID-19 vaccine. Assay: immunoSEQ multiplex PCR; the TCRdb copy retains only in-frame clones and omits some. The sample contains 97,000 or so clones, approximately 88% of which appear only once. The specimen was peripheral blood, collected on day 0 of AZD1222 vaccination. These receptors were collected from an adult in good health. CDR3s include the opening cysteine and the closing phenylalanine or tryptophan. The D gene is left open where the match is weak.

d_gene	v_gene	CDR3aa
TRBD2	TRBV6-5	CASTLRLAVQETQYF
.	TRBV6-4	CASSDSGTSNEQFF
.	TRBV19	CASSPVPGGSMGDTQYF
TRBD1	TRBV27	CASNLPVQGFFLVLLALMRGLFF
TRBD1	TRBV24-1	CATSDPGTGYGYTF
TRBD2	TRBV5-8	CASSNPGLAGVAGETQYF
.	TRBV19	CASKAVFDSPLHF
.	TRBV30	CAWSVDSQNSPLHF
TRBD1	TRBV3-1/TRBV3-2	CASSQVRGTGGTEAFF
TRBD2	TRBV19	CASSISGGLFGTQYF
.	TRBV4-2	CASRLEHTSATDTQYF
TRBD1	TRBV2	CASRTGAGNTIYF
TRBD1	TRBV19	CASSTLYTHRGDPEGGETQYF
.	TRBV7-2	CASSLEASRLNEQFF
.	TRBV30	CAWMGMEGRRRNSPLHF